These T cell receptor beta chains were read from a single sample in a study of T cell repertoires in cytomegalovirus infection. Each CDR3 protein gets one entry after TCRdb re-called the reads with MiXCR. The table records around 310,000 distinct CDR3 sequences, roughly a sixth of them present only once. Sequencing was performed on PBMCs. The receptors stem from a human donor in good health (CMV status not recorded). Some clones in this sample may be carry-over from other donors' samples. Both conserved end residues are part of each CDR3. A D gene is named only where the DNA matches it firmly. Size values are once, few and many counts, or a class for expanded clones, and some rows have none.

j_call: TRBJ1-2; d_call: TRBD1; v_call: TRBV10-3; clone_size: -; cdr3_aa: CAIAPGQGAHSTPFYGYTF; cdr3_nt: TGTGCCATCGCGCCGGGACAGGGGGCGCACAGCACTCCATTCTATGGCTACACCTTC
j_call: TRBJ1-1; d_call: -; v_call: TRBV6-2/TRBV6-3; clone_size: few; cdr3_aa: CASTPQGITEAFF; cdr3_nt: TGTGCCAGCACCCCCCAAGGTATCACTGAAGCTTTCTTT
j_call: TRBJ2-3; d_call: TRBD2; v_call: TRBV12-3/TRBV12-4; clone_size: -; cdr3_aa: CASSLDSGEYTQYF; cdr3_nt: TGTGCCAGCAGTTTGGATAGCGGGGAATATACGCAGTATTTT
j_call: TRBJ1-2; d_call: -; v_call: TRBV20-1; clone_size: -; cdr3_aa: CSARVGGSYGYTF; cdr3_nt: TGCAGTGCTAGGGTGGGAGGAAGCTATGGCTACACCTTC
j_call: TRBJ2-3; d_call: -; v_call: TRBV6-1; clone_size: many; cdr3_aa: CASSSSQGWQGTDTQYF; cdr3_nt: TGTGCCAGCAGCTCATCTCAAGGATGGCAGGGCACAGATACGCAGTATTTT
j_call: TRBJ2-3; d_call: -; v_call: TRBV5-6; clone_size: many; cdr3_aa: CASRSKISRQGTDTQYF; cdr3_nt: TGTGCCAGCAGGTCAAAAATATCGAGACAGGGCACAGATACGCAGTATTTT
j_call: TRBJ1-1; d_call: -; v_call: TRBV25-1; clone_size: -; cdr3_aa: CASSDEGSGASTEAFF; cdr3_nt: TGTGCCAGCAGTGATGAGGGTTCGGGCGCGTCGACTGAAGCTTTCTTT
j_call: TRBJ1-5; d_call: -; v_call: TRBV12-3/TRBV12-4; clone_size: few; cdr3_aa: CASSFESGLNQPQHF; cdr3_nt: TGTGCCAGCAGTTTTGAGTCGGGGTTAAATCAGCCCCAGCATTTT
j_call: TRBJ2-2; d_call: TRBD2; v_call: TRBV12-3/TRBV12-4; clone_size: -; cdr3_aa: CASSLSTSGENTGELFF; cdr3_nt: TGTGCCAGCAGTTTATCGACTAGCGGGGAGAACACCGGGGAGCTGTTTTTT
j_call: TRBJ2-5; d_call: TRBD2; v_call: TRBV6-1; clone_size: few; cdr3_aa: CASSGTSGVTETQYF; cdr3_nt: TGTGCCAGCAGTGGGACTAGCGGGGTAACGGAGACCCAGTACTTC
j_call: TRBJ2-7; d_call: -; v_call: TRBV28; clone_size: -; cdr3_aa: CASYRELSYEQYF; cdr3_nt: TGTGCCAGCTACAGGGAGCTCTCCTACGAGCAGTACTTC
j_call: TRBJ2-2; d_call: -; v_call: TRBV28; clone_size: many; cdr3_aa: CASSWAGRNTGELFF; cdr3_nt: TGTGCCAGCAGTTGGGCAGGGAGGAACACCGGGGAGCTGTTTTTT
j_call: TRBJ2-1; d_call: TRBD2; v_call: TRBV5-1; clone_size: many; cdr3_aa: CASSPGSGGNEQFF; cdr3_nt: TGCGCCAGCAGCCCCGGGTCGGGGGGCAATGAGCAGTTCTTC
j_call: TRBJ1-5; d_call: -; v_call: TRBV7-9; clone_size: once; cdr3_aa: CASSPDGGQPQHF; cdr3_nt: TGTGCCAGCAGCCCAGACGGAGGGCAGCCCCAGCATTTT
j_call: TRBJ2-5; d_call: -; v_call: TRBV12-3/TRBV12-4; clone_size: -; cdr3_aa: CASGRAGFRETQYF; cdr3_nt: TGTGCCAGCGGCCGGGCGGGGTTCCGAGAGACCCAGTACTTC
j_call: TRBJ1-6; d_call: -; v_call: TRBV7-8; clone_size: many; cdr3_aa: CASSPRQITPLHF; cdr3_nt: TGTGCCAGCAGTCCTAGACAGATTACACCCCTCCACTTT
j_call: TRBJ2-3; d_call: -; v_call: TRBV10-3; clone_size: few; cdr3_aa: CAISESTSTDTQYF; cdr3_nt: TGTGCCATCAGTGAGTCGACGTCCACAGATACGCAGTATTTT
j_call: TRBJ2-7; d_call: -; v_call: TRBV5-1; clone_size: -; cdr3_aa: CASSPDGTVAYEQYF; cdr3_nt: TGCGCCAGCAGCCCGGATGGGACTGTTGCCTACGAGCAGTACTTC
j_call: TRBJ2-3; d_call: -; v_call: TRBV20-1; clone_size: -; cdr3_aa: CSAQSGSTDTQYF; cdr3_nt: TGCAGTGCTCAGAGCGGGTCCACAGATACGCAGTATTTT
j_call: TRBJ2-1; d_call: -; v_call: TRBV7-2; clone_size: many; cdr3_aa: CASSLWTRNEQFF; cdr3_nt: TGTGCCAGCAGCTTATGGACCCGCAATGAGCAGTTCTTC
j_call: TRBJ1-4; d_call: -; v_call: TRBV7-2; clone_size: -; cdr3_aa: CASSLQVLNEKLFF; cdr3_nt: TGTGCCAGCAGCTTACAGGTGTTGAATGAAAAACTGTTTTTT
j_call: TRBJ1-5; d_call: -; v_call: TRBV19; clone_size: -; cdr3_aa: CASSMEGVNQPQHF; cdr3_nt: TGTGCCAGTAGTATGGAAGGGGTGAATCAGCCCCAGCATTTT
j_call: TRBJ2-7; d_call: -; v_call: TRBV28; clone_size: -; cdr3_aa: CASRTSLVGAYEQYF; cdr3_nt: TGTGCCAGCAGGACCTCCTTGGTCGGAGCGTACGAGCAGTACTTC
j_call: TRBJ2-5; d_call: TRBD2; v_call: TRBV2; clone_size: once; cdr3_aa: CASSGTSGRETQYF; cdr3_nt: TGTGCCAGCAGTGGGACTAGCGGTAGGGAGACCCAGTACTTC
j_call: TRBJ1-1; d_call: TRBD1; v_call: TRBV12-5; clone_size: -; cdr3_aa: CASGLGQGANTEAFF; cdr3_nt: TGTGCTAGTGGTTTGGGGCAGGGGGCGAACACTGAAGCTTTCTTT
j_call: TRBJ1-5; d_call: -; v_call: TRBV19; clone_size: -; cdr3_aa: CASTLSLNQPQHF; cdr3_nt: TGTGCCAGTACACTTTCTCTCAATCAGCCCCAGCATTTT
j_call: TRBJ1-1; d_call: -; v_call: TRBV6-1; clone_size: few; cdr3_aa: CASSPFLRMNTEAFF; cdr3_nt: TGTGCCAGCAGTCCCTTCTTGAGGATGAACACTGAAGCTTTCTTT
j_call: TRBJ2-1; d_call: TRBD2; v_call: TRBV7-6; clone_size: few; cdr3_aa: CASSLVGGGLVEQFF; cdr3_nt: TGTGCCAGCAGCTTAGTTGGCGGGGGGTTGGTTGAGCAGTTCTTC
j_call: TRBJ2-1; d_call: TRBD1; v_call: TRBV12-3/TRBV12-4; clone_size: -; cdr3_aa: CASSTGTGSQFF; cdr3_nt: TGTGCCAGCAGTACGGGGACAGGGAGCCAGTTCTTC
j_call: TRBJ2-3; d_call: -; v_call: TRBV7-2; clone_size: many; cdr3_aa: CASREGGDTQYF; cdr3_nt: TGTGCCAGCAGAGAGGGGGGAGATACGCAGTATTTT
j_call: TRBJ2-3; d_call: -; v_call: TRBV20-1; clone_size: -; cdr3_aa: CSARDITNENTDTQYF; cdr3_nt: TGCAGTGCTAGAGATATAACTAACGAGAACACAGATACGCAGTATTTT